Each of the 32 T cell receptor beta chains below was sequenced from the same sample in a study of cytomegalovirus exposure and HLA in healthy donors. Data came from immunoSEQ multiplex PCR; TCRdb stores just in-frame clones and leaves some out. The sample lists 200,000 or so clones, around 88% occurring once. The sequencing input was PBMCs. Receptors originate from a woman under 30 in good health and CMV-seronegative.

This clone was seen a handful of times. V gene TRBV6-1 combines with J gene TRBJ1-2; perhaps TRBD1 as D (6 bases). Germline V lookup: CDR1 MNHNS, CDR2 SASEGT. This CDR3 has 17 residues. Between the trimmed V and J ends, which lost 0 bases and 5 bases, there was a span of 19 bases. CDR3 nucleotide sequence: TGTGCCAGCAGTGAAGCGCTTATGGGGGCAGTACGATATGGCTACACCTTC. Protein: CASSEALMGAVRYGYTF.

The chain uses TRBV11-3 and TRBJ1-5, with D unclear. From germline, CDR1 is SGHNT and CDR2 YENEEA. This CDR3 has 17 residues. Trimming removed 3 bases at V and 7 bases at J, with 22 bases between. The DNA for the CDR3 is TGTGCCAGCAGCTTCCCCGGAGCTAGGCCTAGAAAACAGCCCCAGCATTTT. Amino acid sequence: CASSFPGARPRKQPQHF.

This clone showed up just once. V is TRBV15 and J is TRBJ1-1; TRBD1 agrees at 8 bases. V was pared by 4 bases and J by 6 bases, with 7 bases of the junction left unmatched. This CDR3 spans 14 amino acids. Germline loops: CDR1 LNHNV, CDR2 YYDKDF (reference sequence). CDR3 sequence (DNA): TGTGCCACCAGCACCCGGGACAGGAGTGCTGAAGCTTTCTTT. It specifies CATSTRDRSAEAFF.

In DNA form, the CDR3 reads TGTGCCAGCAGTGAATCTAGGGGATCCACAGATACGCAGTATTTT. Its translation is CASSESRGSTDTQYF. The chain recombines TRBV6-1 with TRBJ2-3; tentative D call: TRBD1 (5 bases). The germline CDR1 and CDR2 sequences are MNHNS and SASEGT. The CDR3 consists of 15 residues. V lost 2 bases to trimming and J lost 2 bases, with 11 bases between them.

The gene calls are TRBV7-2 and TRBJ2-1; 11 bases match TRBD2. CDR1 is SGHTA and CDR2 is FQGNSA in the germline V gene. The CDR3 is 16 residues long. The junction had 8 bases not matched to a gene; V was cut back by 5 bases and J by 5 bases. The CDR3 nucleotides are TGTGCCAGCAGCCCCTGGCTACTAGCGGGAGACAATGAGCAGTTCTTC. This codes for CASSPWLLAGDNEQFF.

This clone was recorded only once. The chain recombines TRBV5-1 with TRBJ2-2; 7 nucleotides agree with TRBD1. V shed 3 bases and J 3 bases; nucleotides not matched to a gene: 8. Germline values: CDR1 SGHRS, CDR2 YFSETQ. The CDR3 runs 16 residues. The CDR3 region is CASSSVSDRDTGELFF. The CDR3 DNA reads as TGCGCCAGCAGCTCCGTCTCTGACAGGGACACCGGGGAGCTGTTTTTT.

The chain is built from TRBV28 and TRBJ2-7; 10 bases line up with TRBD2. Losses at the gene ends were 4 bases for V and 3 bases for J; bases not matched to a gene: 12. There are 17 residues in the CDR3. The germline V gene has CDR1 MDHEN and CDR2 SYDVKM. The CDR3 is CASSSPDILAGRYEQYF. The CDR3 DNA reads TGTGCCAGCAGTTCCCCCGACATACTAGCGGGACGCTACGAGCAGTACTTC.

V and J are TRBV9 and TRBJ2-5; TRBD1 agrees at 7 bases. Losses at the gene ends were 0 bases for V and 6 bases for J; bases not matched to a gene: 8. The CDR3 spans 15 residues. Per germline, CDR1 SGDLS and CDR2 YYNGEE. The CDR3 spells CASSVGITGAKTQYF. The CDR3, as DNA: TGTGCCAGCAGCGTAGGTATAACAGGGGCGAAGACCCAGTACTTC.

V is TRBV5-6 and J is TRBJ2-5, with TRBD2 matching 9 bases. Germline V gene data show CDR1 as SGHDT and CDR2 as YYEEEE. This CDR3 is 18 amino acids long. J lost 0 bases, V lost 1 base, and 10 bases had no gene match. CDR3 nucleotide sequence: TGTGCCAGCAGCTTGTTGGCTAGCGGGGTAGATTACCAAGAGACCCAGTACTTC. Residues: CASSLLASGVDYQETQYF.

The genes are TRBV5-4 and TRBJ2-3, with TRBD2 identical over 10 bases. Germline assignment: CDR1 SGHNT and CDR2 YYREEE (reference sequence). J gave up 8 bases and V 0 bases, and 9 bases lay outside the gene matches. This CDR3 has 16 residues. CDR3 coding DNA: TGTGCCAGCAGCTTGGAGTCTAGCGGGAGACGGGGTACGCAGTATTTT. This encodes CASSLESSGRRGTQYF.

The CDR3 here is CASRNGGHNYVGYNEQFF. CDR3 in DNA: TGCGCCAGCAGGAACGGAGGCCATAATTACGTTGGGTACAATGAGCAGTTCTTC. The chain uses TRBV23-1 and TRBJ2-1, with D maybe TRBD2 (5 bases). TRBV23-1 has ORF status, its function being uncertain. This CDR3 has 18 residues. V gave up 6 bases and J gave up 4 bases, with 25 bases separating them.

This chain uses TRBV28 with TRBJ2-1, with TRBD2 matching over 10 bases. The V and J ends lost 2 bases and 9 bases, in that order; junction bases with no gene match: 10. The V gene's germline CDR1 is MDHEN and CDR2 SYDVKM. The CDR3 contains 16 residues. The CDR3 coding sequence is TGTGCCAGCAGTTTAGGGGCTAGCGGGAGTCGCGGTGAGCAGTTCTTC. This encodes CASSLGASGSRGEQFF.

The V and J genes are TRBV6-6 and TRBJ1-2; TRBD1 matches at 7 bases. Trimming cost V 11 bases and J 5 bases; bases outside gene matches: 8. The CDR3 is made up of 12 amino acids. CDR1 and CDR2 (germline): MNHNY, SVGAGI (reference sequence). The CDR3 DNA reads as TGTGCCGCCAGGACAGGCCTATATGGCTACACCTTC. Translation: CAARTGLYGYTF.

The chain has TRBV27 and TRBJ2-6; D is ambiguous. Trimming shortened V by 6 bases and J by 2 bases, and 11 bases separated the two germline ends. The CDR3 spans 15 residues. Germline values: CDR1 MNHEY, CDR2 SMNVEV (reference sequence). The CDR3 sequence is CASRPGAAGANVLTF. For the CDR3, the DNA is TGTGCCAGCAGACCCGGTGCGGCTGGGGCCAACGTCCTGACTTTC.

The chain employs TRBV7-9 and TRBJ2-1, with 7 positions matching TRBD2. The CDR3 runs to 15 residues. The V gene end was trimmed by 5 bases and the J gene end by 7 bases; junction bases not matched to a gene: 11. From germline, CDR1 is SEHNR and CDR2 FQNEAQ (reference sequence). The DNA of the CDR3 is TGTGCCAGCAGCCCATTCGGCGGGAGTAATAATGAGCAGTTCTTC. Protein: CASSPFGGSNNEQFF.

This clone was picked up a small number of times. The chain recombines TRBV2 with TRBJ2-7, with a tentative D call TRBD1 (7 bases). The CDR3 runs to 13 residues. The V and J ends lost 2 bases and 5 bases respectively, with 10 bases between them. Germline V gene lookup returns CDR1 SNHLY and CDR2 FYNNEI. CDR3 protein: CASSEQGGHEQYF. CDR3 DNA: TGTGCCAGCAGTGAACAGGGGGGCCACGAGCAGTACTTC. The whole variable domain, remainder taken from reference TRBV2 and TRBJ2-7, is EPEVTQTPSHQVTQMGQEVILRCVPISNHLYFYWYRQILGQKVEFLVSFYNNEISEKSEIFDDQFSVERPDGSNFTLKIRSTKLEDSAMYFCASSEQGGHEQYFGPGTRLTVT.

This clone was counted at least ten times. The chain has TRBV7-3 and TRBJ1-3; possibly TRBD1 for D (5 bases). Trimming took off 5 bases at V and 0 bases at J, with 8 bases between the two ends. CDR1 and CDR2 (germline): SGHTA, FQGTGA. The CDR3 is made up of 14 amino acids. CDR3 coding DNA: TGTGCCAGCAGCGACGGACACTCTGGAAACACCATATATTTT. This codes for CASSDGHSGNTIYF.

This sequence joins TRBV5-1 and TRBJ2-3; D might be TRBD1 (5 bases). Germline V gene lookup returns CDR1 SGHRS and CDR2 YFSETQ. The CDR3 loop spans 18 amino acids. The V end lost 6 bases, the J end lost 0 bases, and 23 bases lay between the germline ends. For the CDR3, the DNA is TGCGCCAGCACGTCCAGAGCAGCTGGTGGGGCGAGCACAGATACGCAGTATTTT. Protein sequence: CASTSRAAGGASTDTQYF.

This clone was detected a few times. The chain recombines TRBV2 with TRBJ1-2, with 8 bases identical to TRBD1. The CDR3 spans 14 residues. J lost 8 bases, V lost 10 bases, and 15 bases had no gene match. Germline assignment: CDR1 SNHLY and CDR2 FYNNEI. For the CDR3, the DNA is TGTGCCATCACCGGGACAGGAGCCTGGGGCGGCTACACCTTC. Translated: CAITGTGAWGGYTF.

The chain uses TRBV6-5 and TRBJ2-1; possibly TRBD2 for D (6 bases). Trimming shortened V by 5 bases and J by 4 bases, and 9 bases separated the two germline ends. Germline V gene data show CDR1 as MNHEY and CDR2 as SVGAGI. The length of the CDR3 is 13 residues. The CDR3 region has the DNA TGTGCCAGCAGTGACGGGGGTTACAATGAGCAGTTCTTC. Translating gives CASSDGGYNEQFF.

The chain links TRBV29-1 to TRBJ2-1; 12 nucleotides agree with TRBD2. Trimming removed 6 bases from V and 8 bases from J; junction bases left unmatched: 20. Germline values: CDR1 SQVTM, CDR2 ANQGSEA. CDR3 length: 18 residues. Here the CDR3 reads CSVELGLAGGWVFDEQFF. The CDR3 DNA reads TGCAGCGTCGAACTGGGACTAGCGGGTGGGTGGGTATTTGATGAGCAGTTCTTC.

The chain recombines TRBV9 with TRBJ2-1, with 11 bases aligning to TRBD2. The V gene's germline CDR1 is SGDLS and CDR2 YYNGEE. V lost 2 bases, J lost 9 bases, and 4 bases stayed unmatched. The CDR3 totals 14 residues. CDR3 protein: CASSVTSGSSEQFF. The CDR3 DNA sequence: TGTGCCAGCAGCGTCACTAGCGGGAGTTCTGAGCAGTTCTTC. The variable domain in full, with the rest retrieved from reference TRBV9 and TRBJ2-1, is DSGVTQTPKHLITATGQRVTLRCSPRSGDLSVYWYQQSLDQGLQFLIQYYNGEERAKGNILERFSAQQFPDLHSELNLSSLELGDSALYFCASSVTSGSSEQFFGPGTRLTVL.

This chain joins TRBV21-1 and TRBJ1-2; the D call in the table, TRBD1, was not verified against the DNA. TRBV21-1 is a pseudogene segment. CDR3 length equals 16 residues. The CDR3 DNA sequence: TGTGCCAGCAGCAAAAATCCGACCGACAGGGGTACTCCCTACACCTTC. It specifies CASSKNPTDRGTPYTF.

The chain employs TRBV15 and TRBJ1-1; D possibly corresponds to TRBD1 (6 bases). The CDR3 has 13 residues. CDR1 and CDR2 (germline): LNHNV, YYDKDF (reference sequence). Trimming cost V 4 bases and J 5 bases, with 11 bases left between them. CDR3 in DNA: TGTGCCACCAGCACAGGGGTGTGGACTGAAGCTTTCTTT. The encoded protein is CATSTGVWTEAFF.

This clone has a handful of counts. The rearrangement uses TRBV5-1 and TRBJ1-2, with 9 bases identical to TRBD1. CDR1 SGHRS and CDR2 YFSETQ come from the germline V gene. Trimming removed 3 bases from V and 2 bases from J; junction bases left unmatched: 2. The CDR3 is made up of 14 amino acids. The CDR3 nucleotides read TGCGCCAGCAGCTCCGGGACAGGGAACTATGGCTACACCTTC. Its translation: CASSSGTGNYGYTF.

Points on this clone: The same CDR3 arises from other DNA sequences in this sample as well. The chain has TRBV20-1 and TRBJ2-7; possibly TRBD1 for D (5 bases). Germline CDR1 is DFQATT and CDR2 is SNEGSKA (reference sequence). CDR3 size: 11 residues. V lost 3 bases to trimming and J lost 3 bases, with 6 bases between them. CDR3 bases: TGCAGTGCTAGCGACAGCTACGAGCAGTACTTC. Protein sequence: CSASDSYEQYF.

The chain joins TRBV7-9 to TRBJ2-7, with 11 bases fitting TRBD2. The CDR3 runs to 15 residues. Per germline, CDR1 SEHNR and CDR2 FQNEAQ (reference sequence). Trimming took 5 bases from V and 5 from J; bases not matched to a gene: 8. The CDR3 nucleotides read TGTGCCAGCAGCGCAACACTAGCGGGAGACGACGAGCAGTACTTC. It specifies CASSATLAGDDEQYF.

The gene calls are TRBV6-1 and TRBJ2-7, with a possible D match to TRBD1 (5 bases). Trimming pared 9 bases from V and 0 bases from J, leaving 15 bases between. Germline assignment: CDR1 MNHNS and CDR2 SASEGT. CDR3 length equals 14 residues. The CDR3 region has the DNA TGTGCCAGTATGCTACAGGAGACCTCCTACGAGCAGTACTTC. Translation gives CASMLQETSYEQYF.

The chain links TRBV6-4 to TRBJ2-3, with 8 bases matching TRBD2. With 6 bases clipped from V and 1 base from J, the junction kept 0 bases outside the gene matches. CDR3 length: 13 residues. Germline V lookup: CDR1 MRHNA, CDR2 SNTAGT. CDR3 coding DNA: TGTGCCAGCAGACTAGCGGGCACAGATACGCAGTATTTT. Residues: CASRLAGTDTQYF.

The V gene is TRBV6-5, the J gene TRBJ2-7, with D possibly being TRBD2 (5 bases). V was pared by 0 bases and J by 5 bases, with 11 bases between. This CDR3 is built from 14 residues. Germline assignment: CDR1 MNHEY and CDR2 SVGAGI. CDR3 sequence: CASSYSTRGNEQYF. DNA of the CDR3: TGTGCCAGCAGTTACTCGACACGGGGAAACGAGCAGTACTTC.

This clone was observed once. The chain joins TRBV27 to TRBJ1-2; 9 bases are a match to TRBD1. J lost 2 bases, V lost 5 bases, and 6 bases had no gene match. The length of the CDR3 is 15 residues. The germline gives CDR1 MNHEY, CDR2 SMNVEV (reference sequence). The CDR3 sequence is CASSPSGTGNYGYTF. CDR3 sequence (DNA): TGTGCCAGCAGTCCCTCCGGGACAGGGAACTATGGCTACACCTTC.

The chain is built from TRBV7-3 and TRBJ2-7, with D possibly matching TRBD2 (7 bases). Germline V lookup: CDR1 SGHTA, CDR2 FQGTGA. This CDR3 is built from 15 residues. Trimming pared 3 bases from V and 0 bases from J, leaving 12 bases between. This CDR3 reads CASSFGGGGSYEQYF. DNA for the CDR3: TGTGCCAGCAGCTTCGGGGGAGGGGGCTCCTACGAGCAGTACTTC.